This T cell receptor (beta chain) was sequenced for a study of blood T cell repertoires in COVID-19. Overall study context: COVID-19 samples from acute and convalescent phases originated in the United States, Italy and Spain. PBMCs, B-cell-depleted T cells, or T cells were the source of the cDNA or gDNA that made up the material.

In the authors' workflow: Counts of nucleated cells, estimated from reference gene primer amplification, were obtained. Profiled with immunoSEQ multiplex PCR; TCRdb holds only in-frame clones, not every one. The V and J calls and clone size are taken from that table; D and trimming were inferred from the DNA. The sample shows about 70,000 clones, more than 75% of them seen only once. V lost 6 bases and J lost 1; bases outside the gene matches: 5. Germline CDR1 and CDR2: MDHEN and SYDVKM. The CDR3 sequence is 14 residues long. Material for sequencing was peripheral blood. This chain links TRBV28 with TRBJ2-7; 8 nucleotides align to TRBD1. The clonotype originates from a woman over 75 with active or convalescent COVID-19. The CDR3, as DNA: TGTGCCAGCAGCCAAACAGGGGGGTCCTACGAGCAGTACTTC. It codes for CASSQTGGSYEQYF. Full variable domain (missing parts from reference TRBV28 and TRBJ2-7): DVKVTQSSRYLVKRTGEKVFLECVQDMDHENMFWYRQDPGLGLRLIYFSYDVKMKEKGDIPEGYSVSREKKERFSLILESASTNQTSMYLCASSQTGGSYEQYFGPGTRLTVT.